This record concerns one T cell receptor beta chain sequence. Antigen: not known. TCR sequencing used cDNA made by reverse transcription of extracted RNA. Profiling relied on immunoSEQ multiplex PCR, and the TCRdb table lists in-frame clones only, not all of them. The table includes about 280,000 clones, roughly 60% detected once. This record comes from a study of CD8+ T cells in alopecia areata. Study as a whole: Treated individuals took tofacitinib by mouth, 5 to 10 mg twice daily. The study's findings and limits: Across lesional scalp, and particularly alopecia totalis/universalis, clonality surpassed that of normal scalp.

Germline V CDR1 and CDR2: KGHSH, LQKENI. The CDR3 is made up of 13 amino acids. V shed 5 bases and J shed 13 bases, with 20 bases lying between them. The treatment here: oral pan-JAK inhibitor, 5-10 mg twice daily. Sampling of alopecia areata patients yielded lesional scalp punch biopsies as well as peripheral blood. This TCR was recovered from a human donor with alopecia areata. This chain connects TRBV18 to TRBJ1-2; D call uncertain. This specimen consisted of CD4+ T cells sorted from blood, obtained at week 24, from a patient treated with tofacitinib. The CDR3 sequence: CASSSNTRTRPTF. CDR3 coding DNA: TGTGCCAGCTCATCCAATACTCGCACCAGACCCACCTTC.